The clone carrying this TCR beta chain was recorded at least ten times. V was shortened by 4 bases and J by 4 bases, with 10 bases between the two germline ends. The CDR3 loop spans 14 amino acids. In building TCR beta libraries, iRepertoire HTBI primers were used together with Arm-PCR of CDR3 regions. TCRdb ran MiXCR on the multiplex PCR reads and lists one entry per CDR3 protein. The sample has about 620,000 distinct CDR3 sequences, 16% seen once. The sample originates from a study of regulatory T cells in long-lasting Graves disease. Noted time point: newly diagnosed GD, antithyroid drugs for less than 3 months. Isolated PBMC RNA provided the starting material for the TCR library. These records were also assigned to another study, of T cells in Graves' hyperthyroidism and ophthalmopathy. That investigation notes: Recently diagnosed hyperthyroidism of less than 2 months' duration affected patients aged 18 to 65. RT-PCR in the first round (using the HTBI primer set) targeted the TCR CDR3. The blood repertoire included most of the expanded thyroid clonotypes above 0.001.

This sequence joins TRBV12-3 or TRBV12-4 and TRBJ1-4; tentatively, D is TRBD1 (5 bases). The sequence came from a woman aged 25 to 39 with Graves disease. This material consisted of peripheral blood mononuclear cells (PBMCs), taken at new diagnosis, from a patient treated with antithyroid drugs. CDR3 protein: CASSWGPYNEKLFF. Here the CDR3 DNA reads TGTGCCAGCAGTTGGGGCCCGTATAATGAAAAACTGTTTTTT.